The next 11 T cell receptor beta chains were all read from a single sample in a study of relationships among human T cell subsets. The T cell receptor alpha and beta CDR3 regions were amplified from mRNA by semiquantitative ARM-PCR. In ARM-PCR, communal superprimers followed tagged nested gene-specific primers for exponential amplification. TCRdb redid the calling of the multiplex PCR reads with MiXCR, one entry per CDR3 protein. The table shows about 15,000 distinct CDR3 sequences, with 62% occurring only once. Sequencing was done on a sample of total T cells sorted from blood. Receptors originate from a man aged 40-49 years in good health.

This clonotype was seen more than once but under ten times. The gene calls are TRBV11-2 and TRBJ2-1, with D hard to call. The CDR3 is 16 residues long. The V and J ends lost 1 base and 0 bases respectively, with 10 bases between them. Germline V lookup: CDR1 SGHAT, CDR2 FQNNGV. The CDR3 reads CASSLVGLSSYNEQFF. The CDR3 coding sequence is TGTGCCAGCAGCTTAGTCGGCCTGAGCTCCTACAATGAGCAGTTCTTC.

The chain carries TRBV28 and TRBJ1-5; no clear D gene. The V end lost 9 bases, the J end lost 3 bases, and 15 bases lay between the germline ends. This CDR3 region has 14 residues. Per germline, CDR1 MDHEN and CDR2 SYDVKM. In nucleotides, the CDR3 is TGTGCCAGTGGTTTGAGTCGGAACAATCAGCCCCAGCATTTT. Translation: CASGLSRNNQPQHF.

This clonotype was seen only a few times. The chain has TRBV18 and TRBJ2-1, with 10 positions matching TRBD1. V lost 3 bases to trimming and J lost 4 bases; unmatched junction nucleotides: 3. From germline, CDR1 is KGHSH and CDR2 LQKENI. The length of the CDR3 is 15 residues. CDR3 in DNA: TGTGCCAGCTCACCCCCGGGACAGGGGTACAATGAGCAGTTCTTC. Protein product: CASSPPGQGYNEQFF.

This rearrangement joins TRBV29-1 to TRBJ2-7; D ambiguous. Germline CDR1 SQVTM, CDR2 ANQGSEA. This CDR3 contains 13 residues. The V end lost 4 bases, the J end lost 2 bases, and 12 bases lay between the germline ends. The CDR3 nucleotides are TGCAGCGTTGTCTCCACCTCAACCTACGAGCAGTACTTC. Translating gives CSVVSTSTYEQYF.

The chain carries TRBV27 and TRBJ1-5; the match to TRBD1 covers 10 bases. The V gene end was trimmed by 3 bases and the J gene end by 6 bases; junction bases not matched to a gene: 5. CDR1 MNHEY and CDR2 SMNVEV come from the germline V gene (reference sequence). The CDR3 sequence is 15 residues long. Written as DNA, the CDR3 is TGTGCCAGCAGTTTGACCGGGACAGGGGTTCAGCCCCAGCATTTT. Its protein is CASSLTGTGVQPQHF.

The chain joins TRBV28 to TRBJ1-2; unclear D gene. This CDR3 contains 16 residues. The germline gives CDR1 MDHEN, CDR2 SYDVKM. Trimming removed 2 bases from V and 0 bases from J, with 13 bases in between. CDR3 loop: CASSLGRGRTNYGYTF. CDR3 DNA sequence: TGTGCCAGCAGTTTAGGTAGAGGCAGGACTAACTATGGCTACACCTTC.

The V call is TRBV10-3, the J call TRBJ2-5; D is possibly TRBD1 or TRBD2 (5 bases each). There are 16 residues in the CDR3. V lost 2 bases and J lost 5, with 18 bases in between. Germline V lookup: CDR1 ENHRY, CDR2 SYGVKD. The CDR3 DNA sequence: TGTGCCATCAGTGAGCGGGGCCTAACGCATGGGGAGACCCAGTACTTC. Its protein product is CAISERGLTHGETQYF.

The chain recombines TRBV5-1 with TRBJ1-5; D uncertain. The V end lost 0 bases, the J end lost 6 bases, and 13 bases lay between the germline ends. The germline V gene has CDR1 SGHRS and CDR2 YFSETQ. The CDR3 has 15 amino acids. The CDR3 DNA reads TGCGCCAGCAGCTTGGAGTCGGGGTACGGTCAGCCCCAGCATTTT. Protein sequence: CASSLESGYGQPQHF.

This sequence joins TRBV4-1 and TRBJ2-1; D call uncertain. The CDR3 loop spans 16 amino acids. CDR1 MGHRA and CDR2 YSYEKL come from the germline V gene. V was trimmed by 0 bases and J by 1 base, leaving 10 bases between them. CDR3 in DNA: TGCGCCAGCAGCCAAGATCTTGTCCCTTCCTACAATGAGCAGTTCTTC. Its protein product is CASSQDLVPSYNEQFF.

Comments on this clonotype: The germline gene is not matched at one end of the junction; a read error may be the cause. The chain carries TRBV6-1 and TRBJ1-5; 8 bases line up with TRBD1. This CDR3 contains 14 residues. Germline V gene data show CDR1 as MNHNS and CDR2 as SASEGT. The CDR3 DNA reads TGTGCCTGCAGGACAGGGTCCAGCAATCAGCCCCAGCATTTT. Its protein product is CACRTGSSNQPQHF.

This clonotype has only a few counts. The chain combines TRBV12-3 or TRBV12-4 with TRBJ1-1; no clear D. V was shortened by 7 bases and J by 3 bases, with 6 bases between the two germline ends. The CDR3 is 11 residues long. The CDR3 DNA follows: TGTGCCAGCATCATGTACACTGAAGCTTTCTTT. Translation gives CASIMYTEAFF.